Listed below are T cell receptor beta chains from one sample, sequenced in a study of blood T cells in healthy people across ages. TCRdb used MiXCR to reprocess the 5' RACE reads, holding one entry per CDR3 protein. The sample yields a few hundred thousand distinct CDR3 sequences, over 25% seen once. These same data were also listed under a study on T cells of mothers and their children.

Sequenced input: blood. These receptors were taken from a boy aged 2 to 10 in good health. The conserved cysteine and the conserved F or W are not part of the CDR3 here.

ATRRANTGELF	TRBV15	TRBJ2-2
ASSLEWGVEKLF	TRBV7-2	TRBJ1-4
ASRRGAYEQY	TRBV25-1	TRBJ2-7
ASSVDGLANYGYT	TRBV9	TRBJ1-2
ASSLLAGADTQY	TRBV28	TRBJ2-3
ASSRSKSSYNEQF	TRBV5-1	TRBJ2-1
ASSYHSYQPQH	TRBV6-2/TRBV6-3	TRBJ1-5
ASSHPGLSYEQY	TRBV4-2	.
SAETGGGETQY	TRBV29-1	.
SASWGGWGEQF	TRBV20-1	.
ATSRERANEQY	TRBV15	TRBJ2-7
ASYGPTRGMNTEAF	TRBV28	TRBJ1-1
ASSRDRAAEAF	TRBV7-8	TRBJ1-1
ASSPPKGSYGYT	TRBV7-9	TRBJ1-2
ASSLVVAGYGETQY	TRBV5-5	TRBJ2-5
ASSHDPGGVRETQY	TRBV4-3	TRBJ2-5
ASSAEYEQY	TRBV7-9	TRBJ2-7
VSSATGAHEQY	TRBV12-3/TRBV12-4	TRBJ2-7
SVEDTGDSYEQY	TRBV29-1	.
ASSDSLNTGELF	TRBV10-1	TRBJ2-2
ASTVAGEQETQY	TRBV3-1	TRBJ2-5
ASRGVDEKLF	TRBV27	TRBJ1-4
ASSFSYQETQY	TRBV25-1	TRBJ2-5
ASSPTSGTAYEQY	TRBV11-2	TRBJ2-7
ASSSLHDKTYEQY	TRBV11-2	TRBJ2-7
ATSRALSPNTEAF	TRBV15	TRBJ1-1
SAMDSNTGELF	TRBV20-1	TRBJ2-2
ASSPRTGSSYNSPLH	TRBV7-9	TRBJ1-6
ASSAGLAGGLPHEQF	TRBV5-1	TRBJ2-1
ASSSYELWTGETEAF	TRBV6-2/TRBV6-3	TRBJ1-1
ASSYQSTGELF	TRBV6-5	TRBJ2-2
ASSPDGAVGLAQY	TRBV12-3/TRBV12-4	TRBJ2-5
ASKKRDRGSSPLH	TRBV28	TRBJ1-6
ASSSGVSSGANVLT	TRBV5-1	TRBJ2-6
ASSYPAGVGGEQF	TRBV7-2	TRBJ2-1
ASGFLSGENTEAF	TRBV12-5	TRBJ1-1
ASSLVRDSQETQY	TRBV7-9	TRBJ2-5
ASSVGGTLGSYEQY	TRBV9	TRBJ2-7
ASTRKGPGANVLT	TRBV7-9	TRBJ2-6
ASSEPTEDTQY	TRBV25-1	TRBJ2-3
SARDQGWGAF	TRBV20-1	TRBJ1-1
ASSRDGPREDTQY	TRBV7-9	TRBJ2-3
ASSDSRRMTNDGYT	TRBV25-1	TRBJ1-2
ASSQRDSSTDTQY	TRBV14	TRBJ2-3
ASSGIGTAREQY	TRBV2	.
ASSSGTFLTSYNEKLF	TRBV5-1	TRBJ1-4
ASSRDSSYSNQPQH	TRBV7-3	TRBJ1-5
ASRTGIEQF	TRBV19	.
ASSFGLAVRRSYNEQF	TRBV12-3/TRBV12-4	TRBJ2-1
ASSASTLVGTDTQY	TRBV2	TRBJ2-3
ASSLGAGGYDEQF	TRBV27	TRBJ2-1
ASSERTGGSGANVLT	TRBV9	TRBJ2-6